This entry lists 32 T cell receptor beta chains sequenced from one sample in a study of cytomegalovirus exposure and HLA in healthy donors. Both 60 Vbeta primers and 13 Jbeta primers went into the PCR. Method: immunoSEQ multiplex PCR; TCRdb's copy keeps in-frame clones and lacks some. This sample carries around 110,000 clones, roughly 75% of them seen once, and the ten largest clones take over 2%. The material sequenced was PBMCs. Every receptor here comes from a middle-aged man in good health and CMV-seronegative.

CDR3 sequence (DNA): TGCGCCAGCAGCTTGGCTTCGGTCGAGCAGTACTTC. This codes for CASSLASVEQYF. The chain carries TRBV5-1 and TRBJ2-7, with unresolved D. From germline, CDR1 is SGHRS and CDR2 YFSETQ. This CDR3 has 12 amino acids. Trimming removed 0 bases at V and 6 bases at J, with 7 bases between.

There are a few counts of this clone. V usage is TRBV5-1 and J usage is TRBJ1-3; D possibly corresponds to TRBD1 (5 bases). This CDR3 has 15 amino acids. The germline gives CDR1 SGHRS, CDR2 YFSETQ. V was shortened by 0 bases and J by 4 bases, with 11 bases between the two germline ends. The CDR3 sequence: CASSLEAGPGNTIYF. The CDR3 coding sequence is TGCGCCAGCAGCTTGGAGGCAGGGCCCGGAAACACCATATATTTT.

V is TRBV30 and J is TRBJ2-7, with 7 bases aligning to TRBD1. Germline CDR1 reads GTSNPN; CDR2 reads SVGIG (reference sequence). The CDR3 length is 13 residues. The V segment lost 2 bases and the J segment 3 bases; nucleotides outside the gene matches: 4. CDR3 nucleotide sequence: TGTGCCTGGAGTAAGACAGGGAACTACGAGCAGTACTTC. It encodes CAWSKTGNYEQYF.

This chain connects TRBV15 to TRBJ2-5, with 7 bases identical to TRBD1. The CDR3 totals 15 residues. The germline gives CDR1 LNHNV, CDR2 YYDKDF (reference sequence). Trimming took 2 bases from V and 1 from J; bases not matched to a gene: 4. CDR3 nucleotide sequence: TGTGCCACCAGCAGAAGACAGGGAGTCCAAGAGACCCAGTACTTC. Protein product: CATSRRQGVQETQYF.

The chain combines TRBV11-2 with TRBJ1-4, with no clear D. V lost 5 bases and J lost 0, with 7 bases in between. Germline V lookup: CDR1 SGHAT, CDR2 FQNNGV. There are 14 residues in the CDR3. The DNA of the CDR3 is TGTGCCAGCAGCCCTTTTGCAACTAATGAAAAACTGTTTTTT. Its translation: CASSPFATNEKLFF.

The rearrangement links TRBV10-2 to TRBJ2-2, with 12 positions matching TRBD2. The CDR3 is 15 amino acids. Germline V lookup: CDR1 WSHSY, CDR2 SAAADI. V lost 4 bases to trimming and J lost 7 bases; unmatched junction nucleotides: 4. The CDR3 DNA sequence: TGCGCCAGCAGTGCTAGCGGGGGGGCCAACGGGGAGCTGTTTTTT. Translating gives CASSASGGANGELFF.

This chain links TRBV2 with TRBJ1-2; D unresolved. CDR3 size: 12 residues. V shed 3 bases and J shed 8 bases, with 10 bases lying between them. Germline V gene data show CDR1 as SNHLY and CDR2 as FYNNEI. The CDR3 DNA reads TGTGCCAGCAGTGATAATACGCGCGGCTACACCTTC. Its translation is CASSDNTRGYTF.

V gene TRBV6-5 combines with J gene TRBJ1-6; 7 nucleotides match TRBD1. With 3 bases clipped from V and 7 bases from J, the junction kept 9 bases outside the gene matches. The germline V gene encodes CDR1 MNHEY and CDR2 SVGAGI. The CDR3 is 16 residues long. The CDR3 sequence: CASSYSTTGSNSPLHF. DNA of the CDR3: TGTGCCAGCAGTTATTCAACGACAGGGTCGAATTCACCCCTCCACTTT.

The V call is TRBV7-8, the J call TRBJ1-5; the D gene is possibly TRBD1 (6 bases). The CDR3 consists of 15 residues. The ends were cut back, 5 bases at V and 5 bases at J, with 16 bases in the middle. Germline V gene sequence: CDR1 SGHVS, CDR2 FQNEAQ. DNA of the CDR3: TGTGCCAGCAGCCCGTCAACAGGGCCCCATCAGCCCCAGCATTTT. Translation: CASSPSTGPHQPQHF.

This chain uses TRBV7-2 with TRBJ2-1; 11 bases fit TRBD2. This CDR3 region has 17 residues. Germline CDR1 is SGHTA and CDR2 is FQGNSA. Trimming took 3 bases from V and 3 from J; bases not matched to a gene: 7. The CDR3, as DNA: TGTGCCAGCAGCTTGAGGCTAGCGGGGGGCCACTACAATGAGCAGTTCTTC. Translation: CASSLRLAGGHYNEQFF.

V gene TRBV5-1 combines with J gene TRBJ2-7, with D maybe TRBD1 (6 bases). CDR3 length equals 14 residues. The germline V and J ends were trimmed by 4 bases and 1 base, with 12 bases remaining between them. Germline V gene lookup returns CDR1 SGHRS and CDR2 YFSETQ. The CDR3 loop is CASSGQSASYEQYF. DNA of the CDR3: TGCGCCAGCAGCGGACAGTCCGCTTCCTACGAGCAGTACTTC.

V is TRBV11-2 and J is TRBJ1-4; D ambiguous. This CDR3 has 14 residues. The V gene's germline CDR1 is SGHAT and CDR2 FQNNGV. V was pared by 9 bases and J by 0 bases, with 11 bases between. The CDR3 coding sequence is TGTGCCAGTCGGGGTGGTGCAACTAATGAAAAACTGTTTTTT. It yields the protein CASRGGATNEKLFF.

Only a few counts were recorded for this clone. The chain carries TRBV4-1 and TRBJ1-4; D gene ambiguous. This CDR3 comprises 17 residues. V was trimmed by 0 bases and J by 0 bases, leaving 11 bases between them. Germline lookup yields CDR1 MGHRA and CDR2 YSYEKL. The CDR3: CASSQEDRVTTNEKLFF. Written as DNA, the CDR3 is TGCGCCAGCAGCCAAGAAGACCGGGTGACAACTAATGAAAAACTGTTTTTT.

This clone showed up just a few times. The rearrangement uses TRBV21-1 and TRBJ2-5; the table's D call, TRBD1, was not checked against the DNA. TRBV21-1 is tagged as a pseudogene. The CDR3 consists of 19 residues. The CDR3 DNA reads TGTGCCAGCAGCAAAGTGTTGGCAGGGGAAGTCATGAGTGTAGAGACCCAGTACTTC. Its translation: CASSKVLAGEVMSVETQYF.

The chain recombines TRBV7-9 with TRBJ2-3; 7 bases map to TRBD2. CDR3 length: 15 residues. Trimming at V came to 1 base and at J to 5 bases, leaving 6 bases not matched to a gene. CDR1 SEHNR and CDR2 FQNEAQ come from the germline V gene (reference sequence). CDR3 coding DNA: TGTGCCAGCAGCTTAGTCAGCGGGGCGCGAGATACGCAGTATTTT. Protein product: CASSLVSGARDTQYF.

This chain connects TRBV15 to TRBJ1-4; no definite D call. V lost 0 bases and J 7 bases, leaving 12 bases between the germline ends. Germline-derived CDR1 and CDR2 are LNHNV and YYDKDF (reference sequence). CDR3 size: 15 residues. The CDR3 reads CATSRDLEVSEKLFF. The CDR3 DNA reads TGTGCCACCAGCAGAGATCTCGAGGTCTCTGAAAAACTGTTTTTT.

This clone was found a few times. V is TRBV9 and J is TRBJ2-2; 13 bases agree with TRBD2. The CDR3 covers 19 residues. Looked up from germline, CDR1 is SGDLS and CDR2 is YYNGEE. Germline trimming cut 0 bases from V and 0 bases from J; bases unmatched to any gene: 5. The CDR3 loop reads CASSVEGLAGSTNTGELFF. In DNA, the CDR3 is TGTGCCAGCAGCGTAGAGGGACTAGCGGGGAGTACGAACACCGGGGAGCTGTTTTTT. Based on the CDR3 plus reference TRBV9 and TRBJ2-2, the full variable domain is DSGVTQTPKHLITATGQRVTLRCSPRSGDLSVYWYQQSLDQGLQFLIQYYNGEERAKGNILERFSAQQFPDLHSELNLSSLELGDSALYFCASSVEGLAGSTNTGELFFGEGSRLTVL.

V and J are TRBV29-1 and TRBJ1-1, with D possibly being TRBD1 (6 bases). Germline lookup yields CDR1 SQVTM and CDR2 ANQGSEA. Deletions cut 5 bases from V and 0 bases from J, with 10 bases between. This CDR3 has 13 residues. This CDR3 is CSVSRGVNTEAFF. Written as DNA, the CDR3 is TGCAGCGTTAGCAGGGGAGTGAACACTGAAGCTTTCTTT. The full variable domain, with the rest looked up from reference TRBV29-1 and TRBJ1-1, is SAVISQKPSRDICQRGTSLTIQCQVDSQVTMMFWYRQQPGQSLTLIATANQGSEATYESGFVIDKFPISRPNLTFSTLTVSNMSPEDSSIYLCSVSRGVNTEAFFGQGTRLTVV.

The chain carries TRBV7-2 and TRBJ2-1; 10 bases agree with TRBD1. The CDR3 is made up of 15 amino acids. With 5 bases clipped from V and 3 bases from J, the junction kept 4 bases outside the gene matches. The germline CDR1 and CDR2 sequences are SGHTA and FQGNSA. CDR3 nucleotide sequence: TGTGCCAGCAGCCAGACAGGGGGCGGCTACAATGAGCAGTTCTTC. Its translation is CASSQTGGGYNEQFF.

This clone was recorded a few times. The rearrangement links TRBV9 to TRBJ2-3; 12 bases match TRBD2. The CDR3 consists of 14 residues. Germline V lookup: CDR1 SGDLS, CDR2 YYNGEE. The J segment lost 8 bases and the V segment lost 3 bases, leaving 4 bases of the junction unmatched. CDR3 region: CASSASGGAGTQYF. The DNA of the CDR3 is TGTGCCAGCAGCGCTAGCGGGGGGGCAGGTACGCAGTATTTT.

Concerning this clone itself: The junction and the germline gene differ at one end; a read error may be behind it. The CDR3 loop is CASSLMTGQTYRYTF. CDR3 nucleotides: TGCGCCAGCAGCTTGATGACGGGACAGACCTATCGCTACACCTTC. This rearrangement joins TRBV5-1 to TRBJ1-2; 7 bases align to TRBD1. The CDR3 runs 15 residues. Germline loops: CDR1 SGHRS, CDR2 YFSETQ.

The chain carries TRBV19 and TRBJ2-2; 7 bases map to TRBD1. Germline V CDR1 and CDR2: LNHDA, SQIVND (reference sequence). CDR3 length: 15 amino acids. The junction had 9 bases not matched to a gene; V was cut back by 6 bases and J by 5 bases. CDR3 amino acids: CASRVRGLTTGELFF. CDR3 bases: TGTGCCAGTAGGGTTAGGGGGCTGACGACCGGGGAGCTGTTTTTT.

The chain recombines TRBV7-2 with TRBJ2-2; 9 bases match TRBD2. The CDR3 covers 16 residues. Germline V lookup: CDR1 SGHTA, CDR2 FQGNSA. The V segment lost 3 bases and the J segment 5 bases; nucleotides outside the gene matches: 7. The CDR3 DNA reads TGTGCCAGCAGCTTGGGCGGGGGGGCGGGTACCGGGGAGCTGTTTTTT. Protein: CASSLGGGAGTGELFF.

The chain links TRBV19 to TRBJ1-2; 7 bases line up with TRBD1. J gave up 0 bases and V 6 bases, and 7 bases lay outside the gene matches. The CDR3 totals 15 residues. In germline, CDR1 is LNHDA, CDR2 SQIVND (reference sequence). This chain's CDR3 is CASRFTGVSNYGYTF. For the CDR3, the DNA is TGTGCCAGTAGATTTACAGGGGTCTCTAACTATGGCTACACCTTC.

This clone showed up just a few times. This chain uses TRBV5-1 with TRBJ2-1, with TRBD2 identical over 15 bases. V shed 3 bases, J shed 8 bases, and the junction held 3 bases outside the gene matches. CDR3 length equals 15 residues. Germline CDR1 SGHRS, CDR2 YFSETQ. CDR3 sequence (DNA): TGCGCCAGCAGCTCGGGACTAGCGGGGGGTGATGAGCAGTTCTTC. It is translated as CASSSGLAGGDEQFF.

CDR3 in amino acids: CASSGGTEGTEAFF. The DNA of the CDR3 is TGCGCCAGCAGCGGAGGGACAGAGGGGACTGAAGCTTTCTTT. The chain has TRBV5-1 and TRBJ1-1; TRBD1 agrees at 7 bases. CDR1 is SGHRS and CDR2 is YFSETQ in the germline V gene. This CDR3 spans 14 amino acids. The J segment lost 5 bases and the V segment lost 4 bases, leaving 8 bases of the junction unmatched.

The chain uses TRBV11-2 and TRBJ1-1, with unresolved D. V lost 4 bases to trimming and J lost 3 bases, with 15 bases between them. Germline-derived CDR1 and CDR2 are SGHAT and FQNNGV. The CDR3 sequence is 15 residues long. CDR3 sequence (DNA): TGTGCCAGCAGCTCTAGTTCCCCGCGCGACACTGAAGCTTTCTTT. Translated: CASSSSSPRDTEAFF. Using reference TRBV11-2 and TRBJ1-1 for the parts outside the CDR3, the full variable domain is EAGVAQSPRYKIIEKRQSVAFWCNPISGHATLYWYQQILGQGPKLLIQFQNNGVVDDSQLPKDRFSAERLKGVDSTLKIQPAKLEDSAVYLCASSSSSPRDTEAFFGQGTRLTVV.

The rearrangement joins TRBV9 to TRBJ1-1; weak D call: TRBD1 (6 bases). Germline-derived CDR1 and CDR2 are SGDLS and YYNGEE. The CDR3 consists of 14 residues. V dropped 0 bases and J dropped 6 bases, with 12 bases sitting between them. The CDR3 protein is CASSVGGRVAEAFF. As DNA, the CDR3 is TGTGCCAGCAGCGTAGGGGGGCGGGTCGCTGAAGCTTTCTTT.

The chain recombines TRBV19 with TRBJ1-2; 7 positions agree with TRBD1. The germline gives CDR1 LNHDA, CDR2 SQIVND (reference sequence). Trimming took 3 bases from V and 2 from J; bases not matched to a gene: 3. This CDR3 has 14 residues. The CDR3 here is CASSMRGRNYGYTF. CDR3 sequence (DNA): TGTGCCAGTAGTATGAGGGGGCGGAACTATGGCTACACCTTC. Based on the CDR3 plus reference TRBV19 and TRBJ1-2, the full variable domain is DGGITQSPKYLFRKEGQNVTLSCEQNLNHDAMYWYRQDPGQGLRLIYYSQIVNDFQKGDIAEGYSVSREKKESFPLTVTSAQKNPTAFYLCASSMRGRNYGYTFGSGTRLTVV.

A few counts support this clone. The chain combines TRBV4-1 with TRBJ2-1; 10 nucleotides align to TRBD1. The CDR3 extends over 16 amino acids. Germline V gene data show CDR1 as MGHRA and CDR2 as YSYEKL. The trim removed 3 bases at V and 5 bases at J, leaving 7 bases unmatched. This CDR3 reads CASSHDPGQGNNEQFF. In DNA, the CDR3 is TGCGCCAGCAGCCATGATCCGGGACAGGGGAACAATGAGCAGTTCTTC.

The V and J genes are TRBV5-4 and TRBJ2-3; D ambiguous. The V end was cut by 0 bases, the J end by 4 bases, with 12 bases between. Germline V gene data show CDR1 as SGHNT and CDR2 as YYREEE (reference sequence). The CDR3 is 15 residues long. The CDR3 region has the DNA TGTGCCAGCAGCTTGGATCTAGTAACCGCAGATACGCAGTATTTT. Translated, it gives CASSLDLVTADTQYF.

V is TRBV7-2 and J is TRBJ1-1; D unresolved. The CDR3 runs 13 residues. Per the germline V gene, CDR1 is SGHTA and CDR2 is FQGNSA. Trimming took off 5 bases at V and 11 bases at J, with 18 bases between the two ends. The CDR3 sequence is CASSAQKGASAFF. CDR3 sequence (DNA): TGTGCCAGCAGCGCGCAGAAGGGAGCTAGCGCTTTCTTT.